The T cell receptor (beta chain) under discussion was sequenced for a study of PD-1 blockade in classical Hodgkin lymphoma (dated by TCRdb to the early 2020s). With regard to the full study: Nivolumab dosing was 3 mg/kg intravenously every 2 weeks, continuing until either disease progression or unacceptable toxicity. The study used TCR beta sequencing and CyTOF to define a peripheral blood immune signature of response to PD-1 blockade in classical Hodgkin lymphoma. The paper as a whole reports these results and caveats: By C4D1, a significant rise was seen in CD4+ TCR diversity but not in CD8+ TCR diversity (p=0.0027 vs p=0.16), and the rise was most apparent among complete responders (p=0.02). The study was limited to a single clinical trial cohort, and causes of repertoire differences, possibly disease activity or prior therapy, remained undefined. Diversity was lower in patients who began nivolumab less than 1 year after ASCT, so these patients were left out of later analyses to avoid confounding by immune reconstitution. Trial patients achieving complete response had baseline diversity similar to newly diagnosed patients, whereas partial responders and progressors had significantly lower diversity. Baseline TCR diversity was reported to be lower in newly diagnosed patients than in healthy donors and to be lower still in relapsed/refractory patients.

The Qiagen DNeasy kit was used to extract genomic DNA from unsorted PBMCs and from the negatively selected CD4+ and CD8+ fractions. Using primers that anneal to V and J segments, immunoSEQ multiplex PCR amplified the TCR beta CDR3 regions. A synthetic immune receptor repertoire was used to minimize amplification bias, and any remaining bias was removed computationally after sequencing. As for the original processing: Repertoire diversity was quantified as the Shannon entropy index using custom Python scripts. Unsorted, CD4+ and CD8+ repertoires were examined separately, except in combined analyses, for which CD4+ and CD8+ sequences were merged in silico. Clonal expansion was defined as at least a 2-fold frequency increase after treatment relative to C1D1, with a pseudocount of 0.5 for undetected baseline clones. Singleton clones were defined as clones with 0 or 1 copy at C1D1, and non-singleton clones were defined as clones with 2 or more copies. Clones expanded in unsorted samples were assigned a CD4+, CD8+ or unknown annotation through matching of protein sequences in sorted samples from the same patient. Wilcoxon tests on paired samples were used to test diversity changes from C1D1 to C4D1. The clones in this table, taken by TCRdb from immuneACCESS, are in-frame only. Not every clone is retained; where verified, under half of the shortfall comes from an unresolved V gene, and the cause of the rest is unknown. V and J calls and clone size are copied from that table; D and trimming were computed from the DNA. This sample lists roughly 100,000 clones; about 89% were detected once. The leading ten clones occupy under 7.5% of the sample.

This specimen's time point label, interpreted: cycle 2 day 1 (C2D1) of nivolumab. Every trial patient had relapsed following autologous stem cell transplantation, and prior brentuximab vedotin exposure was what differed among cohorts A, B and C. The trial cohort comprised 60 or so patients with relapsed/refractory classical Hodgkin lymphoma whose best overall responses were complete response, partial response or progressive disease. Trial patients were treated with single-agent nivolumab in the multi-cohort phase II CheckMate 205 trial. An independent review committee assessed best overall response using the 2007 International Working Group response criteria. Trial PBMCs were collected immediately before nivolumab initiation (C1D1) and during therapy at cycle 2 day 1 and cycle 4 day 1. Peripheral blood was collected in 8 mL Vacutainer Cell Preparation Tubes, from which PBMCs were isolated by centrifugation and then cryopreserved.

In regard to this clone: Its antigen remains undetermined. The record has no base qualities; no much larger clone is one base away.

This TCR was recovered from a human donor with classical Hodgkin lymphoma. The sequences come from peripheral blood mononuclear cells (PBMCs), collected before the second cycle of nivolumab.

The encoded CDR3 is CASSWESTGVGYTF. In nucleotides, the sequence is TGTGCCAGCAGCTGGGAATCTACAGGGGTGGGCTACACCTTC. The chain employs TRBV5-4 and TRBJ1-2; TRBD1 aligns with 7 central bases. V ends up 3 bases short and J 8 bases short, with an unmatched junction base count of 10. Taken from the germline V gene (reference sequence), the CDR1 and CDR2 loops are SGHNT and YYREEE. The CDR3 runs 14 amino acids, cysteine and phenylalanine included. Solely the CDR3 DNA is kept, with 42 bases framed from the first base. The full variable domain, completed from the reference TRBV5-4 and TRBJ1-2 proteins outside the CDR3, reads ETGVTQSPTHLIKTRGQQVTLRCSSQSGHNTVSWYQQALGQGPQFIFQYYREEENGRGNFPPRFSGLQFPNYSSELNVNALELDDSALYLCASSWESTGVGYTFGSGTRLTVV.